Reported below is one T cell receptor beta chain. The data derive from a study of early T cells in non-severe SARS-CoV-2 infection. The CDR3 is 16 residues long. The V segment lost 2 bases and the J segment 7 bases; nucleotides outside the gene matches: 8. The germline CDR1 and CDR2 sequences are LNHNV and YYDKDF (reference sequence). TCRdb passed the 5' RACE reads through MiXCR, listing each CDR3 protein once. The profile shows 55,000 to 80,000 distinct CDR3 sequences, over 10% of them singletons. This chain connects TRBV15 to TRBJ1-4; TRBD1 matches 9 bases. The sample in question was whole blood, obtained at baseline. This TCR was sampled from an adult who was a healthcare worker with PCR-confirmed SARS-CoV-2 infection or an uninfected control (not recorded which). CDR3 protein: CATSRTNRGLFEKLFF. CDR3 nucleotides: TGTGCCACCAGCAGAACCAACAGGGGGCTTTTTGAAAAACTGTTTTTT.